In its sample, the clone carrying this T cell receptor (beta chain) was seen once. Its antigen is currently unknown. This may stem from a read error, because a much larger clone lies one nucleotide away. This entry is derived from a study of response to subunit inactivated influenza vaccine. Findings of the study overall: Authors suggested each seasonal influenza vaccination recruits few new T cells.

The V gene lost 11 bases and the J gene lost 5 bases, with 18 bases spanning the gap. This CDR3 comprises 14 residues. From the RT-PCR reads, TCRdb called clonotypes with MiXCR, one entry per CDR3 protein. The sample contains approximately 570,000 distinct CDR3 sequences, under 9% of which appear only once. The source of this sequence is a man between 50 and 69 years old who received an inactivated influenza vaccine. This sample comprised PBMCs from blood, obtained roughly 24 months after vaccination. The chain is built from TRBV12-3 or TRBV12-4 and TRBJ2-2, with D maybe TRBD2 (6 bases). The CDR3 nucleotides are TGTGCCCGCACCCGCGGAGGGCTTACCGGGGAGCTGTTTTTT. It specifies CARTRGGLTGELFF.